Listed below are T cell receptor beta chains from one sample, sequenced in a study of CD8 T cells in Susac syndrome. TCRdb re-analysed the immunoSEQ multiplex PCR reads in MiXCR, keeping a single row per CDR3 protein. The table lists hundreds of thousands of distinct CDR3 sequences, over 75% of them singletons. The specimen sequenced was CD8+ T cells from PBMCs. These receptors came from a human donor with multiple sclerosis. CDR3s include the opening cysteine and the closing phenylalanine or tryptophan. The order of the fields is D gene, J gene, V gene, clone size, CDR3 DNA, CDR3 protein. D genes are given only for firm matches. A clone size is listed for some rows: how often the clone was seen (once, few, many), or a class if it is expanded.

d_gene: TRBD1
j_gene: TRBJ2-1
v_gene: TRBV12-3/TRBV12-4
abundance: NA
CDR3nt: TGTGCCAGCAGGGGCGGGACAGGGCACCCTGGGAATGAGCAGTTCTTC
CDR3aa: CASRGGTGHPGNEQFF

d_gene: NA
j_gene: TRBJ2-1
v_gene: TRBV4-2
abundance: NA
CDR3nt: TGTGCCAGCAGCCAAGTGGCGGGACCCGCCAATGAGCAGTTCTTC
CDR3aa: CASSQVAGPANEQFF

d_gene: NA
j_gene: TRBJ1-4
v_gene: TRBV27
abundance: NA
CDR3nt: TGTGCCAGCAGAACCTTATTAACGGCTAATGAAAAACTGTTTTTT
CDR3aa: CASRTLLTANEKLFF

d_gene: NA
j_gene: TRBJ2-2
v_gene: TRBV5-6
abundance: NA
CDR3nt: TGTGCCAGCAGCTTCGGCGCGAACACCGGGGAGCTGTTTTTT
CDR3aa: CASSFGANTGELFF

d_gene: NA
j_gene: TRBJ2-1
v_gene: TRBV20-1
abundance: once
CDR3nt: TGCAGTGCTAGAGATAGACTGTTCAATGAGCAGTTCTTC
CDR3aa: CSARDRLFNEQFF

d_gene: NA
j_gene: TRBJ2-2
v_gene: TRBV6-5
abundance: NA
CDR3nt: TGTGCCAGCAGTTACGGGTTGGGGCCGAACACCGGGGAGCTGTTTTTT
CDR3aa: CASSYGLGPNTGELFF

d_gene: NA
j_gene: TRBJ2-3
v_gene: TRBV27
abundance: NA
CDR3nt: TGTGCCAGCAGTTTATACGACCGAGACGGTACGCAGTATTTT
CDR3aa: CASSLYDRDGTQYF

d_gene: NA
j_gene: TRBJ2-7
v_gene: TRBV6-2/TRBV6-3
abundance: NA
CDR3nt: TGTGCCAGCAGTTACAGCTCCTACGAGCAGTACTTC
CDR3aa: CASSYSSYEQYF

d_gene: NA
j_gene: TRBJ1-6
v_gene: TRBV9
abundance: once
CDR3nt: TGTGCCAGCAGCGTAGAAGGGTCCACCAATTCACCCCTCCACTTT
CDR3aa: CASSVEGSTNSPLHF

d_gene: TRBD2
j_gene: TRBJ2-1
v_gene: TRBV7-9
abundance: NA
CDR3nt: TGTGCCAGCAGCTTATGGCGACTAGCGGGAGCAGGAACCAATGAGCAGTTCTTC
CDR3aa: CASSLWRLAGAGTNEQFF

d_gene: TRBD2
j_gene: TRBJ2-3
v_gene: TRBV7-9
abundance: NA
CDR3nt: TGTGCCAGCAGCTTAGGGACTAGCGGGAGGAGAGATACGCAGTATTTT
CDR3aa: CASSLGTSGRRDTQYF

d_gene: NA
j_gene: TRBJ2-7
v_gene: TRBV7-2
abundance: once
CDR3nt: TGTGCCAGCAGCCCCGACGCGTCCCACTACGAGCAGTACTTC
CDR3aa: CASSPDASHYEQYF

d_gene: TRBD1
j_gene: TRBJ2-1
v_gene: TRBV30
abundance: once
CDR3nt: TGTGCCTGGAGTGTACTGGACTCAGGGGGCAATGAGCAGTTCTTC
CDR3aa: CAWSVLDSGGNEQFF

d_gene: NA
j_gene: TRBJ2-1
v_gene: TRBV12-3/TRBV12-4
abundance: NA
CDR3nt: TGTGCCAGCAGTCAGAACTACGACAATGAGCAGTTCTTC
CDR3aa: CASSQNYDNEQFF

d_gene: NA
j_gene: TRBJ1-1
v_gene: TRBV19
abundance: NA
CDR3nt: TGTGCCAGTAGCCATCTGGGTGCTGAAGCTTTCTTT
CDR3aa: CASSHLGAEAFF

d_gene: NA
j_gene: TRBJ1-1
v_gene: TRBV2
abundance: NA
CDR3nt: TGTGCCAGCAGGTCAGCGCCCACTGAAGCTTTCTTT
CDR3aa: CASRSAPTEAFF

d_gene: NA
j_gene: TRBJ1-2
v_gene: TRBV27
abundance: once
CDR3nt: TGTGCCAGCAGACCGGGGGGGGGCTATGGCTACACCTTC
CDR3aa: CASRPGGGYGYTF

d_gene: NA
j_gene: TRBJ2-1
v_gene: TRBV15
abundance: NA
CDR3nt: TGTGCCACCAGCGGGTTAAAGAGAGACAATGAGCAGTTCTTC
CDR3aa: CATSGLKRDNEQFF

d_gene: NA
j_gene: TRBJ2-7
v_gene: TRBV28
abundance: NA
CDR3nt: TGTGCCAGCAGTTTAAGGGGCCTTTTCGAGCAGTACTTC
CDR3aa: CASSLRGLFEQYF

d_gene: TRBD1
j_gene: TRBJ2-7
v_gene: TRBV9
abundance: NA
CDR3nt: TGTGCCAGCAGCGTGGACGGGACAGACTACGAGCAGTACTTC
CDR3aa: CASSVDGTDYEQYF

d_gene: TRBD2
j_gene: TRBJ2-1
v_gene: TRBV25-1
abundance: NA
CDR3nt: TGTGCCAGCAGTGCACTAGCGGCGTCCTACAATGAGCAGTTCTTC
CDR3aa: CASSALAASYNEQFF

d_gene: NA
j_gene: TRBJ1-1
v_gene: TRBV9
abundance: NA
CDR3nt: TGTGCCAGCAGCTTGGCAGCAAACGCCGAAGCTTTCTTT
CDR3aa: CASSLAANAEAFF

d_gene: NA
j_gene: TRBJ2-7
v_gene: TRBV4-1
abundance: NA
CDR3nt: TGCGCCAGCAGCCAAAGGTCGGGGACATCCCATTACGAGCAGTACTTC
CDR3aa: CASSQRSGTSHYEQYF

d_gene: NA
j_gene: TRBJ2-1
v_gene: TRBV20-1
abundance: NA
CDR3nt: TGCAGTGTCCCCGGGTCAGTGAGGCACAATGAGCAGTTCTTC
CDR3aa: CSVPGSVRHNEQFF